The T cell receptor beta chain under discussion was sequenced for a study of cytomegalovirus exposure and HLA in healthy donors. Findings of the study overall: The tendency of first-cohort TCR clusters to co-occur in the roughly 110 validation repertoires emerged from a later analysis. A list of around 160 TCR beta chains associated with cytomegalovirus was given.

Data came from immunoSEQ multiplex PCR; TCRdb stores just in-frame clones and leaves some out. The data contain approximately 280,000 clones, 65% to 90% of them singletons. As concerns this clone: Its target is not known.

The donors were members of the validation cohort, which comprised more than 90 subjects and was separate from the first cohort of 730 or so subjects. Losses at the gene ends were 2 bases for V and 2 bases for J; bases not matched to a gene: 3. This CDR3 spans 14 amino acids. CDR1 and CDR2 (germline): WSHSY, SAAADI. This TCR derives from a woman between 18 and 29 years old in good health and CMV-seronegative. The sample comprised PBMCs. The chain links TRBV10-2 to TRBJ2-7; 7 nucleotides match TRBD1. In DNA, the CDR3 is TGCGCCAGCAGTGAGGTGGGACAGACCTACGAGCAGTACTTC. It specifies CASSEVGQTYEQYF.